These 22 T cell receptor beta chains originate from one sample sequenced in a study of regulatory T cells in long-lasting Graves disease (dated by TCRdb to about 2021). Library generation was performed with multiplex PCR. The sequencer was an Illumina HiSeq 4000. TCR beta libraries were built with iRepertoire HTBI primers and Arm-PCR amplification of CDR3 regions. TCRdb trimmed the raw reads at Q25, called clones with MiXCR and kept productive beta chains. Each CDR3 protein gets just one entry, which takes the most common genes and DNA from the rows behind it. Here the sample has 420,000 or so distinct CDR3 sequences; around 20% occur a single time. The ten most abundant clones make up about a quarter of the sample. Taken with the paper, the label for time point translates to: persistent/refractory GD, antithyroid drugs over 5 years with positive TRAb. For both TCR sequencing and RNA sequencing, RNA was extracted from PBMCs in TRIzol.

The source was peripheral blood mononuclear cells (PBMCs), collected when the disease was refractory, from a patient treated with antithyroid drugs. These receptor sequences come from a female donor with Graves disease.

Many counts were recorded for this clonotype. The rearrangement uses TRBV29-1 and TRBJ2-5, with D uncertain. The CDR3 has 14 residues. The germline V and J ends were trimmed by 0 bases and 1 base, with 9 bases remaining between them. The germline gives CDR1 SQVTM, CDR2 ANQGSEA. CDR3 residues: CSVEDLAIQETQYF. In nucleotides, the CDR3 is TGCAGCGTTGAAGATCTGGCGATCCAAGAGACCCAGTACTTC.

The chain joins TRBV15 to TRBJ1-6, with 8 bases identical to TRBD1. Germline V CDR1 and CDR2: LNHNV, YYDKDF (reference sequence). CDR3 length: 15 residues. The junction had 3 bases not matched to a gene; V was cut back by 0 bases and J by 8 bases. The CDR3, as DNA: TGTGCCACCAGCAGAGATCGACAGGGGTATTCACCCCTCCACTTT. It codes for CATSRDRQGYSPLHF. Drawing the rest from reference TRBV15 and TRBJ1-6, the complete variable domain is DAMVIQNPRYQVTQFGKPVTLSCSQTLNHNVMYWYQQKSSQAPKLLFHYYDKDFNNEADTPDNFQSRRPNTSFCFLDIRSPGLGDTAMYLCATSRDRQGYSPLHFGNGTRLTVT.

This clonotype was seen at least ten times. The rearrangement uses TRBV6-2 or TRBV6-3 and TRBJ2-5; 7 nucleotides agree with TRBD2. J was trimmed by 4 bases and V by 2 bases; bases with no gene match: 4. Germline lookup yields CDR1 MNHEY and CDR2 SVGEGT. There are 14 residues in the CDR3. Here the CDR3 DNA reads TGTGCCAGCAGTTACGGGGCTAGCGGAGAGACCCAGTACTTC. It is translated as CASSYGASGETQYF.

This clonotype turned up a few times. This sequence joins TRBV19 and TRBJ1-1; the D gene is possibly TRBD1 (6 bases). This CDR3 spans 15 amino acids. V shed 1 base and J shed 4 bases, with 13 bases lying between them. Germline values: CDR1 LNHDA, CDR2 SQIVND (reference sequence). The CDR3: CASSIVGGGGTEAFF. CDR3 bases: TGTGCCAGTAGTATAGTTGGAGGGGGTGGCACTGAAGCTTTCTTT.

This clonotype was detected a few times. This chain connects TRBV5-4 to TRBJ2-1; D possibly matches TRBD1 or TRBD2 (5 bases each). CDR1 SGHNT and CDR2 YYREEE come from the germline V gene (reference sequence). The CDR3 is 13 residues long. Trimming took 4 bases from V and 9 from J, leaving 14 bases between them. This chain's CDR3 is CASSIGTVSEQFF. CDR3 DNA: TGTGCCAGCAGCATAGGGACCGTCAGTGAGCAGTTCTTC.

This clonotype was counted only a few times. The chain links TRBV30 to TRBJ1-5; tentatively, D is TRBD1 (5 bases). The CDR3 loop spans 13 amino acids. The germline gives CDR1 GTSNPN, CDR2 SVGIG (reference sequence). Trimming pared 3 bases from V and 3 bases from J, leaving 9 bases between. The chain's CDR3 is CAWSDSYNQPQHF. In DNA form, the CDR3 reads TGTGCCTGGAGCGACAGCTACAATCAGCCCCAGCATTTT.

This clonotype was seen ten or more times. J is TRBJ2-7 and V is TRBV6-9, with 7 nucleotides matching TRBD2. Germline values: CDR1 MNHGY, CDR2 SVAAGI. V lost 3 bases and J lost 2; bases outside the gene matches: 1. The CDR3 loop spans 13 amino acids. The CDR3 reads CASSYGLAYEQYF. The CDR3 DNA reads TGTGCCAGCAGTTACGGACTAGCCTACGAGCAGTACTTC.

The J gene is TRBJ2-5, the V gene TRBV24-1, with D possibly being TRBD1 or TRBD2 (5 bases each). V lost 3 bases to trimming and J lost 3 bases, with 10 bases between them. The CDR3 is 14 residues long. Germline V gene data show CDR1 as KGHDR and CDR2 as SFDVKD. The CDR3 loop is CATSDRVGEETQYF. The CDR3 region has the DNA TGTGCCACCAGTGATCGTGTGGGGGAAGAGACCCAGTACTTC.

This clonotype has a single count. The chain couples TRBV12-3 or TRBV12-4 to TRBJ2-2, with D unclear. This CDR3 contains 15 residues. Trimming removed 5 bases at V and 5 bases at J, with 15 bases between. This CDR3 is CASSLRGLETGELFF. For the CDR3, the DNA is TGTGCCAGCAGTCTAAGAGGTTTAGAGACCGGGGAGCTGTTTTTT.

This clonotype has ten or more counts. The chain uses TRBV30 and TRBJ2-5; TRBD1 aligns across 8 bases. V lost 2 bases, J lost 1 base, and 9 bases stayed unmatched. Germline V gene sequence: CDR1 GTSNPN, CDR2 SVGIG (reference sequence). CDR3 length: 16 residues. The CDR3 spells CAWSSRDRGLQETQYF. In nucleotides, the CDR3 is TGTGCCTGGAGTTCAAGAGACAGGGGCCTCCAAGAGACCCAGTACTTC.

The sample holds a few counts of this clonotype. The genes are TRBV19 and TRBJ1-2, with D tentatively TRBD1 (6 bases). Trimming took off 4 bases at V and 4 bases at J, with 13 bases between the two ends. The CDR3 length is 14 residues. CDR1 is LNHDA, CDR2 SQIVND, per germline (reference sequence). CDR3 sequence reads: CASSKQGISYGYTF. CDR3 nucleotide sequence: TGTGCCAGTAGTAAACAGGGAATCAGCTATGGCTACACCTTC.

This sequence joins TRBV10-3 and TRBJ1-5, with D hard to call. Between the trimmed V and J ends, which lost 0 bases and 1 base, there was a span of 4 bases. CDR1 ENHRY and CDR2 SYGVKD come from the germline V gene. The CDR3 totals 14 residues. The CDR3 loop reads CAISESRSNQPQHF. The DNA of the CDR3 is TGTGCCATCAGTGAGTCGAGGAGCAATCAGCCCCAGCATTTT.

This clonotype was observed at least ten times. The chain uses TRBV28 and TRBJ2-2, with D perhaps being TRBD1 or TRBD2 (6 bases each). CDR1 and CDR2 from the germline V gene are MDHEN and SYDVKM. The CDR3 length is 15 residues. The V gene lost 4 bases and the J gene lost 1 base, with 10 bases spanning the gap. CDR3 sequence: CASSWGAENTGELFF. The CDR3 nucleotides read TGTGCCAGCAGTTGGGGGGCTGAGAACACCGGGGAGCTGTTTTTT.

This clonotype was counted between two and nine times. V usage is TRBV5-1 and J usage is TRBJ2-7, with D possibly being TRBD2 (5 bases). The CDR3 totals 16 residues. With 0 bases removed from V and 3 bases from J, the gap between germline ends came to 16 bases. Germline V gene sequence: CDR1 SGHRS, CDR2 YFSETQ. CDR3 in amino acids: CASSLAADSLLYEQYF. CDR3 sequence (DNA): TGCGCCAGCAGCTTGGCGGCGGACTCCCTTCTCTACGAGCAGTACTTC.

There are many counts of this clonotype. The rearrangement uses TRBV6-1 and TRBJ1-2, with 9 bases matching TRBD1. Unmatched junction bases numbered 5, after V lost 7 bases and J lost 2 bases. CDR1 and CDR2 from the germline V gene are MNHNS and SASEGT. The CDR3 totals 14 residues. DNA for the CDR3: TGTGCCAGCACAACAGGGGGCAGCAACTATGGCTACACCTTC. Translation: CASTTGGSNYGYTF.

The V and J genes are TRBV6-2 or TRBV6-3 and TRBJ1-1; 7 positions match TRBD1. The CDR3 runs 13 residues. J gave up 5 bases and V 6 bases, and 6 bases lay outside the gene matches. CDR1 is MNHEY, CDR2 SVGEGT, per germline. CDR3 residues: CASRNRGRTEAFF. The CDR3 DNA reads TGTGCCAGCAGAAACAGGGGCCGGACTGAAGCTTTCTTT.

V and J are TRBV25-1 and TRBJ2-7; D not resolved. The ends were cut back, 2 bases at V and 4 bases at J, with 9 bases in the middle. The germline gives CDR1 MGHDK, CDR2 SYGVNS. The CDR3 length is 13 residues. CDR3 in amino acids: CASSEPGRYEQYF. CDR3 DNA: TGTGCCAGCAGTGAACCCGGTAGGTACGAGCAGTACTTC.

In this sample, this clonotype turned up many times. The V call is TRBV10-3, the J call TRBJ1-4, with no clear D. V was trimmed by 6 bases and J by 6 bases, leaving 11 bases between them. The CDR3 is made up of 13 amino acids. Germline V gene sequence: CDR1 ENHRY, CDR2 SYGVKD. The CDR3 DNA reads as TGTGCCATCAGCGGAAATAGGGATGAAAAACTGTTTTTT. Translating it yields CAISGNRDEKLFF.

This clonotype showed up many times. V usage is TRBV28 and J usage is TRBJ2-5; tentative D call: TRBD1 (5 bases). V was cut by 2 bases and J by 8 bases, with 9 bases left in between. The CDR3 totals 12 residues. Germline assignment: CDR1 MDHEN and CDR2 SYDVKM. The CDR3 nucleotides read TGTGCCAGCAGTTTAACGACAGTCACCCAGTACTTC. Protein product: CASSLTTVTQYF.

The sample holds a few counts of this clonotype. This chain links TRBV3-1 with TRBJ1-5; 9 nucleotides match TRBD1. The CDR3 is 16 amino acids. The J segment lost 2 bases and the V segment lost 4 bases, leaving 6 bases of the junction unmatched. CDR1 LGHDT and CDR2 YNNKEL come from the germline V gene (reference sequence). The CDR3, as DNA: TGTGCCAGCAGCCCAGGGACAGGGAGGGGCAATCAGCCCCAGCATTTT. Translation: CASSPGTGRGNQPQHF.

Many counts were recorded for this clonotype. The CDR3 DNA reads TGTGCCACCAGCAGAGATAAGACTAGCGGGAGAAAAGAGACCCAGTACTTC. Protein: CATSRDKTSGRKETQYF. The V gene is TRBV15, the J gene TRBJ2-5; 12 bases match TRBD2. CDR3 length: 17 amino acids. V shed 0 bases, J shed 3 bases, and the junction held 5 bases outside the gene matches. Germline CDR1 and CDR2: LNHNV and YYDKDF (reference sequence).

V gene TRBV5-1 combines with J gene TRBJ1-1; no reliable D call. Deletions cut 2 bases from V and 4 bases from J, with 12 bases between. The germline V gene has CDR1 SGHRS and CDR2 YFSETQ. The length of the CDR3 is 14 residues. Here the CDR3 DNA reads TGCGCCAGCAGCTTTGGTCCGGGCTCCACTGAAGCTTTCTTT. This translates into CASSFGPGSTEAFF. Drawing the rest from reference TRBV5-1 and TRBJ1-1, the complete variable domain is KAGVTQTPRYLIKTRGQQVTLSCSPISGHRSVSWYQQTPGQGLQFLFEYFSETQRNKGNFPGRFSGRQFSNSRSEMNVSTLELGDSALYLCASSFGPGSTEAFFGQGTRLTVV.